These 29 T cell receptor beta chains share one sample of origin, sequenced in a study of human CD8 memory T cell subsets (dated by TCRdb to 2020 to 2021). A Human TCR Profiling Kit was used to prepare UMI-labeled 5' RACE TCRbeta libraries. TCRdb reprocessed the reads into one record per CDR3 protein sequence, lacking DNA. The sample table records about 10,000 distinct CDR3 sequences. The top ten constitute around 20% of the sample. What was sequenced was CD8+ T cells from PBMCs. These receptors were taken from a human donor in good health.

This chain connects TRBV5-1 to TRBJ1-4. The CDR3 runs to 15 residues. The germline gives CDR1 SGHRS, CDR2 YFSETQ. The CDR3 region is CASSEEIGANEKLFF. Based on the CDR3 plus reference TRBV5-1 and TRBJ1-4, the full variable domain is KAGVTQTPRYLIKTRGQQVTLSCSPISGHRSVSWYQQTPGQGLQFLFEYFSETQRNKGNFPGRFSGRQFSNSRSEMNVSTLELGDSALYLCASSEEIGANEKLFFGSGTQLSVL.

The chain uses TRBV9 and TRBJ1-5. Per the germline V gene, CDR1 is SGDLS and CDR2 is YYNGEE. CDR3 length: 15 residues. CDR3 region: CASSVGPYSNQPQHF.

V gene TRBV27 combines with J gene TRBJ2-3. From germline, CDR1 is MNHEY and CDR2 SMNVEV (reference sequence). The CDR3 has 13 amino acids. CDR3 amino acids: CASSSHPTDTQYF.

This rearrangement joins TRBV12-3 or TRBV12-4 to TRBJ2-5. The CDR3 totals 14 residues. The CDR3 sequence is CASRPDEGQETQYF.

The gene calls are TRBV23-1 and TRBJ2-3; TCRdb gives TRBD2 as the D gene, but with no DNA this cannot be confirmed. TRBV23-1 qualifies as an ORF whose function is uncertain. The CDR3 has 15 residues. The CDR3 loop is CASSRKREGADTQYF.

This CDR3 is CSVESVTGTDTQYF. The chain carries TRBV29-1 and TRBJ2-3. The CDR3 extends over 14 amino acids. Germline V lookup: CDR1 SQVTM, CDR2 ANQGSEA.

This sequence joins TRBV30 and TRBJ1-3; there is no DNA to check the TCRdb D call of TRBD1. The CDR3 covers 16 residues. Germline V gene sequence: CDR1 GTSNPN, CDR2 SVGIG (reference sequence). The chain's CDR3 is CAWRDMVWRSGNTIYF.

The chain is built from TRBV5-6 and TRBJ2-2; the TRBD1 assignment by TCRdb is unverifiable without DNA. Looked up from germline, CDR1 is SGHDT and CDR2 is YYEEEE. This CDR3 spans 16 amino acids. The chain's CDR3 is CASSLGPGGYTGELFF. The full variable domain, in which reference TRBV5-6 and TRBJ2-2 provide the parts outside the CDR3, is DAGVTQSPTHLIKTRGQQVTLRCSPKSGHDTVSWYQQALGQGPQFIFQYYEEEERQRGNFPDRFSGHQFPNYSSELNVNALLLGDSALYLCASSLGPGGYTGELFFGEGSRLTVL.

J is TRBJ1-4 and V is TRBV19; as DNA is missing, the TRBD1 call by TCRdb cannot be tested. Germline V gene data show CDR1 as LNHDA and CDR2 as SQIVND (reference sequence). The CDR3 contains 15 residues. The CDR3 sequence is CASSVGLATNEKLFF.

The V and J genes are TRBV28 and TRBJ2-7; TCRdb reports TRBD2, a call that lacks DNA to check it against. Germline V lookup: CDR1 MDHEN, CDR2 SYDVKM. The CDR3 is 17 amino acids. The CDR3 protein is CASSPPPSRQASYEQYF.

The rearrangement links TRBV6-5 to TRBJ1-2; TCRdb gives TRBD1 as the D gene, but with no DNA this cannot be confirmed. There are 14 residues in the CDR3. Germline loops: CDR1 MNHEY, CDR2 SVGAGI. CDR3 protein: CASSYSTGAYGYTF.

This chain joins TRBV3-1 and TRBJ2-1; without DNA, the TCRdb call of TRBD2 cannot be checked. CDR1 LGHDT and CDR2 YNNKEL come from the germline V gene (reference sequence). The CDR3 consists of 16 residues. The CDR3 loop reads CASSQEGGVLDNEQFF.

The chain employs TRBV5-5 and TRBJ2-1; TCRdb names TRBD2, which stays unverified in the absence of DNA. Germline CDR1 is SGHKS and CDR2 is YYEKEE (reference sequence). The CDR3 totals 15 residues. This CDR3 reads CASSPSGRAVDEQFF.

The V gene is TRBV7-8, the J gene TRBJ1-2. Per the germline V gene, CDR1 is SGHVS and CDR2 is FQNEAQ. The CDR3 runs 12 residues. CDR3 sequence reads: CASIALGYGYTF.

The CDR3 protein is CASSQVRGYEQFF. The V call is TRBV4-2, the J call TRBJ2-1; TCRdb's D call of TRBD1 is untestable without DNA. Germline-derived CDR1 and CDR2 are LGHNA and YNFKEQ. This CDR3 region has 13 residues.

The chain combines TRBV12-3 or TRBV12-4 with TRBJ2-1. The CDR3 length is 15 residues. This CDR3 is CASSTRLGSYNEQFF.

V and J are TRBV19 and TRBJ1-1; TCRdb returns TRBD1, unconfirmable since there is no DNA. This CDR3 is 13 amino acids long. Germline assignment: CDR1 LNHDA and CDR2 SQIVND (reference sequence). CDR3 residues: CASSGTGYTEAFF.

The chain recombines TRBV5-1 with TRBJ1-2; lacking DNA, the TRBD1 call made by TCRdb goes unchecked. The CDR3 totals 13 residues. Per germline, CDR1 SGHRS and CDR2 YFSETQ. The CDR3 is CASSPGQGRGYTF.

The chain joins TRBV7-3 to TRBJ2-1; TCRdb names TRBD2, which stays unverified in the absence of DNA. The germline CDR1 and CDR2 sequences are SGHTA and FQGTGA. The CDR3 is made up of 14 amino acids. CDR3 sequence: CASSLGTSYNEQFF.

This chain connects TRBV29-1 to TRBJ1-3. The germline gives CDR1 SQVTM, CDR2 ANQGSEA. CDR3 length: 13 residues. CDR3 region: CSVVRGSGNTIYF. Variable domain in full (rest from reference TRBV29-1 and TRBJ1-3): SAVISQKPSRDICQRGTSLTIQCQVDSQVTMMFWYRQQPGQSLTLIATANQGSEATYESGFVIDKFPISRPNLTFSTLTVSNMSPEDSSIYLCSVVRGSGNTIYFGEGSWLTVV.

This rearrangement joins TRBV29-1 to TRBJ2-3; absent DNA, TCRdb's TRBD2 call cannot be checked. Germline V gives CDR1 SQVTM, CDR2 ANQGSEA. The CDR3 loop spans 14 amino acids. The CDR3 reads CSAELASGTDTQYF.

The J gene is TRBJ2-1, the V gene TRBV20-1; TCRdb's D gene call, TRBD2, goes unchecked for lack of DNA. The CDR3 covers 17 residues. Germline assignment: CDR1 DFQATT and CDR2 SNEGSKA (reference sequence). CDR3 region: CSAYIPPTLAGFNEQFF.

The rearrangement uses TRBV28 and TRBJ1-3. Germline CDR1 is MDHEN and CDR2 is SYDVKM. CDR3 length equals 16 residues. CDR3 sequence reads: CASSPLPTWSGNTIYF.

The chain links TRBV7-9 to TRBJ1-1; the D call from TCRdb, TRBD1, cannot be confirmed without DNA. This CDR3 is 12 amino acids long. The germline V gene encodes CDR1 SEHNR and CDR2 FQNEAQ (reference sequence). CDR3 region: CASTPGGAAAFF.

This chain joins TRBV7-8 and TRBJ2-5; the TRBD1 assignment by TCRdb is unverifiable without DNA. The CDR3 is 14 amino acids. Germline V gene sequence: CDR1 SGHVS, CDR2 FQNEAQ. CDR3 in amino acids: CASSSTGFQETQYF.

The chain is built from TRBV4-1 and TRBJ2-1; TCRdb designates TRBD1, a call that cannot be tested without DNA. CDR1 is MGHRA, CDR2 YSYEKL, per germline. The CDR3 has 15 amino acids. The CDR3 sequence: CASSQEDSTYNEQFF.

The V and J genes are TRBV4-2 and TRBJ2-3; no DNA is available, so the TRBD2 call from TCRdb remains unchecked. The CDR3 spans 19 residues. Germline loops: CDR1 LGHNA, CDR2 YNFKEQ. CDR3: CASSQGLAGGLTPTDTQYF.

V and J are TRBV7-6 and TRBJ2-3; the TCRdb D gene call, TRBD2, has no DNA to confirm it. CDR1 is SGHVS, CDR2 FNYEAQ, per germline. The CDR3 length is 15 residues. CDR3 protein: CASSRTSGGTDTQYF.

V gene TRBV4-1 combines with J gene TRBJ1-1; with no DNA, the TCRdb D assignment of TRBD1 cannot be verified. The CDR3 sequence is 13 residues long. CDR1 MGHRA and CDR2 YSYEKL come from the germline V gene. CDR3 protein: CASSQGQGLEAFF.